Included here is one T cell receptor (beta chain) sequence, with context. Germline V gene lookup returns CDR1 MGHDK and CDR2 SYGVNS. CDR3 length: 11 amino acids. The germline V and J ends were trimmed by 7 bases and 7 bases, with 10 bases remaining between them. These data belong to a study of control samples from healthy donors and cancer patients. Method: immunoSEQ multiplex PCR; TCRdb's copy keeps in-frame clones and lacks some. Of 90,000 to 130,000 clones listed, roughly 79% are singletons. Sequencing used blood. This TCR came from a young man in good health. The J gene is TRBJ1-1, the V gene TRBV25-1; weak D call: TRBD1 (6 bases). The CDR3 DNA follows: TGTGCCAGCATCTGGGGGCGTGAAGCTTTCTTT. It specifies CASIWGREAFF. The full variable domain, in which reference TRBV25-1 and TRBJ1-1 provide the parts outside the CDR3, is EADIYQTPRYLVIGTGKKITLECSQTMGHDKMYWYQQDPGMELHLIHYSYGVNSTEKGDLSSESTVSRIRTEHFPLTLESARPSHTSQYLCASIWGREAFFGQGTRLTVV.